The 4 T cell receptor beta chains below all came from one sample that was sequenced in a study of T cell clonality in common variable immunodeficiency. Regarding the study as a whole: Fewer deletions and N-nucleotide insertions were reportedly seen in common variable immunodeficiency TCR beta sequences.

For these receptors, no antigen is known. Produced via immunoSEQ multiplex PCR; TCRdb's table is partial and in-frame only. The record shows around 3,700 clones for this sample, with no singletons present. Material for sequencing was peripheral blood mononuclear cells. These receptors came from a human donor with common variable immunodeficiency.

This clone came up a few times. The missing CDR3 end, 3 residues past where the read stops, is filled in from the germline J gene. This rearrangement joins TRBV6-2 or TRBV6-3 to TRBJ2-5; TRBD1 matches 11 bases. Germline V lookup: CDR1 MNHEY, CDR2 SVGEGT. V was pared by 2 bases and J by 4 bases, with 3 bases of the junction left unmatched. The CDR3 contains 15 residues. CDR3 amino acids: CASSYGGTGGETQYF. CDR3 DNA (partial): TGTGCCAGCAGTTACGGGGGGACAGGGGGAGAGACC.

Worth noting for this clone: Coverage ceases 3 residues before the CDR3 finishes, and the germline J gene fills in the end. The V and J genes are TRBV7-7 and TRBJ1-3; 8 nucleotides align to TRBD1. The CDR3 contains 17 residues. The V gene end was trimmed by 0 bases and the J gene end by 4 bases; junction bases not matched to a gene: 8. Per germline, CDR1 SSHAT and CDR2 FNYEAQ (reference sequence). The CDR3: CASSLASQGAGGNTIYF. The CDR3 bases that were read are TGTGCCAGCAGCTTAGCATCCCAGGGGGCGGGCGGAAACACC.

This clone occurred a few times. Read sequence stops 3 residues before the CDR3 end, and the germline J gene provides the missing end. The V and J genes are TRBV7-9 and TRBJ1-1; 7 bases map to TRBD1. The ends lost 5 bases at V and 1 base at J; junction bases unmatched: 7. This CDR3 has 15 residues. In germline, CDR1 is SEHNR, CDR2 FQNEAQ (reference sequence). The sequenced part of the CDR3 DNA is TGTGCCAGCAGCCCGAACGACAGGGAGAACACTGAA. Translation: CASSPNDRENTE. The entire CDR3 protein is CASSPNDRENTEAFF.

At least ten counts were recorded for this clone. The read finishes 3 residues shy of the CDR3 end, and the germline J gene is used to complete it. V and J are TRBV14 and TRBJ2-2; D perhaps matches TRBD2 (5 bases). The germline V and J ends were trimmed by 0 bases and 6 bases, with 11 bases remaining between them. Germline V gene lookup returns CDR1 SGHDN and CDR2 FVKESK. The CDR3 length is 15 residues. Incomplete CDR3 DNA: TGTGCCAGCAGCCAAGATAGCAGCGGCCCCGGGGAG. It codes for CASSQDSSGPGE. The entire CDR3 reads CASSQDSSGPGELFF.